The 3 T cell receptor beta chains below come from one sample, sequenced in a study of shared clonotypes between healthy human individuals. Method: immunoSEQ multiplex PCR; TCRdb's copy keeps in-frame clones and lacks some. In the table there are about 380,000 clones, 96% of which are singletons. Sequenced sample: memory CD8+ T cells sorted from blood. Indicated subset: CD45RO+ cells pooled with CCR7-negative TemRA cells. The receptors were gathered from a young man in good health.

The chain carries TRBV18 and TRBJ1-1, with D tentatively TRBD1 (5 bases). This CDR3 has 16 amino acids. The ends were cut back, 7 bases at V and 0 bases at J, with 18 bases in the middle. Per germline, CDR1 KGHSH and CDR2 LQKENI. The CDR3 region has the DNA TGTGCCAGCTTCGCTACCAGGGTTTTAGTGAACACTGAAGCTTTCTTT. This translates into CASFATRVLVNTEAFF.

The chain carries TRBV9 and TRBJ2-3, with TRBD2 matching over 7 bases. Per the germline V gene, CDR1 is SGDLS and CDR2 is YYNGEE. This CDR3 has 14 amino acids. V was clipped by 3 bases and J by 3 bases; unmatched bases: 4. The CDR3 nucleotides read TGTGCCAGCAGCGAGAGGACTAGAACAGATACGCAGTATTTT. It encodes CASSERTRTDTQYF.

V gene TRBV19 combines with J gene TRBJ1-3; D gene ambiguous. V lost 6 bases, J lost 0 bases, and 3 bases lay in between. The CDR3 totals 12 residues. CDR1 is LNHDA, CDR2 SQIVND, per germline (reference sequence). As DNA, the CDR3 is TGTGCCAGTAGGGACTCTGGAAACACCATATATTTT. This codes for CASRDSGNTIYF. The full variable domain, rest sourced from reference TRBV19 and TRBJ1-3, is DGGITQSPKYLFRKEGQNVTLSCEQNLNHDAMYWYRQDPGQGLRLIYYSQIVNDFQKGDIAEGYSVSREKKESFPLTVTSAQKNPTAFYLCASRDSGNTIYFGEGSWLTVV.